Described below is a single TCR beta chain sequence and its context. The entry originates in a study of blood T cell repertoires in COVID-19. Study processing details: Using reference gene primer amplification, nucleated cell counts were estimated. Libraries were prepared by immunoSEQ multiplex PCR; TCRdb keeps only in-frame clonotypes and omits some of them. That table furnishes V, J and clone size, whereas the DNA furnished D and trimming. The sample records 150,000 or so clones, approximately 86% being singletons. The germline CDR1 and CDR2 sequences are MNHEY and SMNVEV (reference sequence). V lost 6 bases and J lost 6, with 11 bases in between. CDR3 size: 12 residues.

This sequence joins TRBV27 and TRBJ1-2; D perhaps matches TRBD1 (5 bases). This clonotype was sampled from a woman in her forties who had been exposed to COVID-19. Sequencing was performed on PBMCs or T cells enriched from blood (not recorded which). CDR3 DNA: TGTGCCAGCAGGGCCAGGGTGGATGGCTACACCTTC. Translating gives CASRARVDGYTF.